One and the same sample provided the 8 T cell receptor beta chains below, sequenced in a study of cytomegalovirus exposure and HLA in healthy donors. This PCR relied on a set of 60 Vbeta primers and 13 Jbeta primers. Data came from immunoSEQ multiplex PCR; TCRdb stores just in-frame clones and leaves some out. Of roughly 170,000 clones listed, roughly 78% were seen once; the top ten hold 13%. The sample comprised PBMCs. The receptors here all came from a woman between 45 and 65 years old in good health and CMV-seropositive.

The chain recombines TRBV5-1 with TRBJ2-7; D is undetermined. CDR3 size: 11 residues. Trimming removed 7 bases from V and 5 bases from J, with 10 bases in between. CDR1 SGHRS and CDR2 YFSETQ come from the germline V gene. The CDR3 region is CASAEQNEQYF. DNA for the CDR3: TGCGCCAGCGCCGAACAGAACGAGCAGTACTTC.

In its sample, this clone was seen once. The CDR3 region has the DNA TGTGCCAGCAGTGCCGGGACTAACTATGGCTACACCTTC. Its translation: CASSAGTNYGYTF. The V gene is TRBV6-1, the J gene TRBJ1-2; D gene uncertain. The V end lost 4 bases, the J end lost 0 bases, and 6 bases lay between the germline ends. Germline assignment: CDR1 MNHNS and CDR2 SASEGT. This CDR3 spans 13 amino acids.

This sequence joins TRBV7-2 and TRBJ1-6; 8 bases line up with TRBD1. CDR1 and CDR2 from the germline V gene are SGHTA and FQGNSA. The ends lost 1 base at V and 7 bases at J; junction bases unmatched: 0. The CDR3 has 14 residues. The CDR3 DNA reads as TGTGCCAGCAGCTTAGACAGGGGGAATTCACCCCTCCACTTT. Residues: CASSLDRGNSPLHF.

J is TRBJ1-1 and V is TRBV7-2; D gene ambiguous. The germline gives CDR1 SGHTA, CDR2 FQGNSA. This CDR3 region has 11 residues. V was shortened by 5 bases and J by 2 bases, with 3 bases between the two germline ends. CDR3 DNA: TGTGCCAGCAGCCTCAACACTGAAGCTTTCTTT. It translates to CASSLNTEAFF.

This chain joins TRBV6-1 and TRBJ1-5; unclear D gene. This CDR3 contains 13 residues. With 1 base removed from V and 6 bases from J, the gap between germline ends came to 7 bases. CDR1 and CDR2 from the germline V gene are MNHNS and SASEGT. The CDR3 loop is CASSEVSGQPQHF. DNA of the CDR3: TGTGCCAGCAGTGAAGTGAGCGGTCAGCCCCAGCATTTT.

V usage is TRBV19 and J usage is TRBJ2-3; 8 positions agree with TRBD2. Germline V gene data show CDR1 as LNHDA and CDR2 as SQIVND (reference sequence). V trimming: 3 bases; J trimming: 6 bases; junction bases outside the gene matches: 5. The CDR3 is 14 amino acids. CDR3 region: CASSIGGGYDTQYF. The CDR3 DNA reads TGTGCCAGTAGTATTGGCGGGGGGTATGATACGCAGTATTTT. The variable domain in full, completed from reference TRBV19 and TRBJ2-3, reads DGGITQSPKYLFRKEGQNVTLSCEQNLNHDAMYWYRQDPGQGLRLIYYSQIVNDFQKGDIAEGYSVSREKKESFPLTVTSAQKNPTAFYLCASSIGGGYDTQYFGPGTRLTVL.

The V gene is TRBV5-1, the J gene TRBJ2-1, with 7 positions matching TRBD1. Germline values: CDR1 SGHRS, CDR2 YFSETQ. The CDR3 loop spans 15 amino acids. With 4 bases clipped from V and 6 bases from J, the junction kept 10 bases outside the gene matches. Written as DNA, the CDR3 is TGCGCCAGCAGCCAGTGGGGACAGCAAACCAATGAGCAGTTCTTC. This codes for CASSQWGQQTNEQFF.

This clone showed up just a few times. This rearrangement joins TRBV7-8 to TRBJ2-3; no clear D. CDR1 is SGHVS, CDR2 FQNEAQ, per germline. This CDR3 is 14 amino acids long. Between the trimmed V and J ends, which lost 0 bases and 3 bases, there was a span of 7 bases. CDR3 in amino acids: CASSLAGETDTQYF. The CDR3 bases are TGTGCCAGCAGCTTAGCAGGAGAGACAGATACGCAGTATTTT.